The present T cell receptor (beta chain) was sequenced within a study of shared clonotypes between healthy human individuals. Study-wide results and limits: Naive subsets typically showed greater estimated richness than memory subsets.

Here immunoSEQ multiplex PCR was the method, and the copy in TCRdb shows in-frame clones only, minus some. The sample holds more than 200,000 clones, 65% seen once. Note on this clone: Its antigen is not identified.

The ends were cut back, 7 bases at V and 0 bases at J, with 9 bases in the middle. Germline V gene data show CDR1 as ENHRY and CDR2 as SYGVKD. The length of the CDR3 is 14 residues. The V gene is TRBV10-3, the J gene TRBJ1-4; D gene uncertain. This receptor was obtained from a man aged 25-40 years in good health. Sequenced: memory CD4+ T cells sorted from blood. Subset specified: CD45RA-negative fraction. Written as DNA, the CDR3 is TGTGCCATCAAAGACGGTGCAACTAATGAAAAACTGTTTTTT. As protein: CAIKDGATNEKLFF.